This T cell receptor (beta chain) came from a study of blood T cell repertoires in COVID-19. Study summary: The United States, Italy and Spain provided the acute and convalescent COVID-19 samples.

Germline values: CDR1 SGHRS, CDR2 YFSETQ. V was trimmed by 5 bases and J by 7 bases, leaving 12 bases between them. This CDR3 is 12 amino acids long. Authors' data handling: The assay estimated nucleated cells by amplifying reference gene primers. The repertoire was sequenced with immunoSEQ multiplex PCR; TCRdb's copy has only in-frame clones and lacks some. D and trimming were read from the DNA, whereas the V and J calls and clone size are those reported in that table. The sample gives some 150,000 clones, around 82% of which show up once; over 2.5% is in the top ten. The sequenced sample was peripheral blood. This TCR derives from a human donor with acute or convalescent COVID-19. The donor label of this sample is uncertain. The genes are TRBV5-1 and TRBJ1-2; tentative D call: TRBD1 (6 bases). CDR3 in DNA: TGCGCCAGCAGATCGGACAGTTTTGGCTACACCTTC. It is translated as CASRSDSFGYTF.